The 27 T cell receptor beta chains below come from one sample, sequenced in a study of technical replicates of blood from several donors. Assay used: immunoSEQ multiplex PCR; TCRdb lists only in-frame clones, some missing. The data show around 97,000 clones, around 96% seen once. The sample comprised T cells isolated from PBMCs. The source of these receptors is a human donor in good health.

This rearrangement joins TRBV4-2 to TRBJ1-3; possibly TRBD1 for D (5 bases). The CDR3 has 18 residues. V shed 0 bases and J shed 3 bases, with 18 bases lying between them. Germline V CDR1 and CDR2: LGHNA, YNFKEQ. CDR3 bases: TGTGCCAGCAGCCAAGATAGGTTCGCGGGGGGTGTTGGAAACACCATATATTTT. Translated, it gives CASSQDRFAGGVGNTIYF.

The V gene is TRBV10-2, the J gene TRBJ2-7; 11 bases match TRBD2. The CDR3 runs 14 residues. Germline assignment: CDR1 WSHSY and CDR2 SAAADI. V lost 7 bases and J lost 6; bases outside the gene matches: 8. The CDR3 protein is CASTPLAGGREQYF. Here the CDR3 DNA reads TGCGCCAGCACCCCTCTAGCGGGAGGTCGCGAGCAGTACTTC.

CDR3 sequence reads: CASSRGPEQFF. CDR3 DNA: TGTGCCAGCAGCAGGGGGCCTGAGCAGTTCTTC. The rearrangement joins TRBV28 to TRBJ2-1; TRBD1 aligns across 8 bases. J lost 9 bases, V lost 6 bases, and 1 base had no gene match. CDR3 length: 11 amino acids. CDR1 is MDHEN and CDR2 is SYDVKM in the germline V gene.

The chain recombines TRBV13 with TRBJ1-4; D ambiguous. The length of the CDR3 is 11 residues. Between the trimmed V and J ends, which lost 5 bases and 7 bases, there was a span of 5 bases. Germline V lookup: CDR1 PRHDT, CDR2 FYEKMQ (reference sequence). The chain's CDR3 is CASSAGEKLFF. The CDR3 nucleotides read TGTGCCAGCAGCGCGGGTGAAAAACTGTTTTTT.

The chain carries TRBV7-9 and TRBJ2-3; perhaps TRBD1 as D (5 bases). The length of the CDR3 is 14 residues. Trimming stripped 6 bases from V and 2 bases from J, with 12 bases between. Germline CDR1 SEHNR, CDR2 FQNEAQ (reference sequence). The CDR3, as DNA: TGTGCCAGCAGTCGACAGTGGACCACAGATACGCAGTATTTT. Translating it yields CASSRQWTTDTQYF.

The chain is built from TRBV9 and TRBJ2-7, with D unresolved. V was trimmed by 4 bases and J by 1 base, leaving 9 bases between them. The CDR3 has 13 residues. Germline assignment: CDR1 SGDLS and CDR2 YYNGEE. This chain's CDR3 is CASSPPSSYEQYF. In DNA form, the CDR3 reads TGTGCCAGCAGCCCCCCCTCTTCCTACGAGCAGTACTTC.

This sequence joins TRBV7-9 and TRBJ2-5, with a possible D match to TRBD2 (5 bases). The length of the CDR3 is 14 residues. Trimming took 0 bases from V and 5 from J, leaving 10 bases between them. Germline CDR1 is SEHNR and CDR2 is FQNEAQ (reference sequence). This chain's CDR3 is CASSLARGWETQYF. As DNA, the CDR3 is TGTGCCAGCAGCTTAGCCCGGGGATGGGAGACCCAGTACTTC. Based on the CDR3 plus reference TRBV7-9 and TRBJ2-5, the full variable domain is DTGVSQNPRHKITKRGQNVTFRCDPISEHNRLYWYRQTLGQGPEFLTYFQNEAQLEKSRLLSDRFSAERPKGSFSTLEIQRTEQGDSAMYLCASSLARGWETQYFGPGTRLLVL.

The V and J genes are TRBV6-5 and TRBJ2-1; D unclear. V lost 6 bases to trimming and J lost 6 bases, with 6 bases between them. The germline V gene encodes CDR1 MNHEY and CDR2 SVGAGI. This CDR3 is 11 amino acids long. The CDR3 loop is CASSSPNEQFF. DNA of the CDR3: TGTGCCAGCAGCTCTCCCAATGAGCAGTTCTTC.

The rearrangement uses TRBV5-1 and TRBJ2-3; D perhaps matches TRBD2 (5 bases). The CDR3 spans 14 residues. V was trimmed by 0 bases and J by 0 bases, leaving 5 bases between them. Germline CDR1 and CDR2: SGHRS and YFSETQ. The CDR3 nucleotides read TGCGCCAGCAGCTTGGGAGGGAGCACAGATACGCAGTATTTT. It yields the protein CASSLGGSTDTQYF.

The chain couples TRBV5-1 to TRBJ2-3; TRBD2 agrees at 11 bases. The germline V gene encodes CDR1 SGHRS and CDR2 YFSETQ. This CDR3 comprises 16 residues. V lost 4 bases, J lost 2 bases, and 6 bases stayed unmatched. As DNA, the CDR3 is TGCGCCAGCAGCAAGAATAGCGGGAGGGCCACAGATACGCAGTATTTT. The encoded protein is CASSKNSGRATDTQYF.

The CDR3 region has the DNA TGTGCCAGTAGTCTGGCCCACCGGACAGGGGATACGCAGTATTTT. This sequence encodes CASSLAHRTGDTQYF. The V gene is TRBV19, the J gene TRBJ2-3; TRBD1 matches at 8 bases. Trimming removed 5 bases from V and 6 bases from J; junction bases left unmatched: 10. The CDR3 is 15 residues long. Germline CDR1 reads LNHDA; CDR2 reads SQIVND (reference sequence).

The chain couples TRBV28 to TRBJ2-1; D unresolved. Germline-derived CDR1 and CDR2 are MDHEN and SYDVKM. This CDR3 has 14 residues. Trimming left V 3 bases short and J 4 bases short, with 10 bases between. In DNA form, the CDR3 reads TGTGCCAGCAGTTTCGAGAACCCTTACAATGAGCAGTTCTTC. Its protein product is CASSFENPYNEQFF.

This chain connects TRBV29-1 to TRBJ2-6; no clear D. V shed 1 base and J shed 1 base, with 5 bases lying between them. The CDR3 runs 14 residues. Germline V lookup: CDR1 SQVTM, CDR2 ANQGSEA. Here the CDR3 DNA reads TGCAGCGTTGAAGCCAGTTCTGGGGCCAACGTCCTGACTTTC. It translates to CSVEASSGANVLTF.

This chain joins TRBV27 and TRBJ2-2; 7 nucleotides align to TRBD2. This CDR3 has 16 amino acids. Trimming cost V 6 bases and J 0 bases; bases outside gene matches: 7. Germline lookup yields CDR1 MNHEY and CDR2 SMNVEV (reference sequence). The CDR3 coding sequence is TGTGCCAGCAGGGCGAGCGGGATTGCGAACACCGGGGAGCTGTTTTTT. Translating it yields CASRASGIANTGELFF.

The genes are TRBV15 and TRBJ2-5; TRBD1 matches at 10 bases. V shed 3 bases, J shed 5 bases, and the junction held 12 bases outside the gene matches. The germline CDR1 and CDR2 sequences are LNHNV and YYDKDF (reference sequence). The CDR3 runs 17 residues. This chain's CDR3 is CATSRTGTGDWSETQYF. The CDR3, as DNA: TGTGCCACCAGCAGGACAGGGACAGGGGATTGGTCGGAGACCCAGTACTTC.

V and J are TRBV6-5 and TRBJ2-3, with 12 bases that match TRBD2. The CDR3 is made up of 15 amino acids. V dropped 7 bases and J dropped 2; count of bases not matched to a gene: 4. Germline V gene lookup returns CDR1 MNHEY and CDR2 SVGAGI. The CDR3 loop reads CASKLAGGYTDTQYF. The CDR3 bases are TGTGCCAGCAAACTAGCGGGAGGTTACACAGATACGCAGTATTTT.

The CDR3 nucleotides are TGTGCCAGCAGAAAGTCGCCGGGGCAGTACTTC. Protein sequence: CASRKSPGQYF. V gene TRBV5-8 combines with J gene TRBJ2-7; D not resolved. The germline V gene has CDR1 SGHTS and CDR2 YDEGEE. Between the trimmed V and J ends, which lost 5 bases and 9 bases, there was a span of 12 bases. This CDR3 has 11 amino acids.

The chain couples TRBV5-1 to TRBJ1-1; D is possibly TRBD1 (5 bases). V was pared by 1 base and J by 1 base, with 11 bases between. This CDR3 has 15 amino acids. Germline loops: CDR1 SGHRS, CDR2 YFSETQ. CDR3 sequence (DNA): TGCGCCAGCAGCTTGATCGAAGACAGGAACACTGAAGCTTTCTTT. Its translation is CASSLIEDRNTEAFF.

The chain recombines TRBV15 with TRBJ1-4; perhaps TRBD1 as D (6 bases). In germline, CDR1 is LNHNV, CDR2 YYDKDF (reference sequence). The CDR3 has 14 amino acids. The V and J ends lost 4 bases and 6 bases respectively, with 12 bases between them. The DNA of the CDR3 is TGTGCCACCAGCAAGGGGGTCGGCGATGAAAAACTGTTTTTT. Its protein product is CATSKGVGDEKLFF. Full variable domain (rest looked up from reference TRBV15 and TRBJ1-4): DAMVIQNPRYQVTQFGKPVTLSCSQTLNHNVMYWYQQKSSQAPKLLFHYYDKDFNNEADTPDNFQSRRPNTSFCFLDIRSPGLGDTAMYLCATSKGVGDEKLFFGSGTQLSVL.

This clone showed up just a few times. This chain links TRBV6-5 with TRBJ1-5; no clear D. Per germline, CDR1 MNHEY and CDR2 SVGAGI. Trimming took 2 bases from V and 7 from J, leaving 12 bases between them. The CDR3 spans 14 residues. This CDR3 is CASSYNSGGQPQHF. CDR3 sequence (DNA): TGTGCCAGCAGTTACAATTCGGGTGGCCAGCCCCAGCATTTT.

CDR3: CASSPAEVETEAFF. The DNA for the CDR3 is TGTGCCAGCTCACCCGCAGAGGTAGAGACTGAAGCTTTCTTT. The rearrangement links TRBV18 to TRBJ1-1, with D unclear. Looked up from germline, CDR1 is KGHSH and CDR2 is LQKENI. The CDR3 length is 14 residues. Trimming pared 3 bases from V and 5 bases from J, leaving 13 bases between.

The gene calls are TRBV7-2 and TRBJ2-5, with 8 nucleotides matching TRBD2. The germline CDR1 and CDR2 sequences are SGHTA and FQGNSA. The trim removed 4 bases at V and 6 bases at J, leaving 13 bases unmatched. The CDR3 has 16 residues. The CDR3 region has the DNA TGTGCCAGCAGCTCTTTCAATAGCGGGGCTGGTCAGACCCAGTACTTC. It yields the protein CASSSFNSGAGQTQYF.

The CDR3 DNA reads TGCGCCAGCGACCTTCGTGGCGGGAGGGGTACAGATACGCAGTATTTT. Its protein is CASDLRGGRGTDTQYF. The J gene is TRBJ2-3, the V gene TRBV5-1; 9 bases align to TRBD2. CDR1 and CDR2 (germline): SGHRS, YFSETQ. The CDR3 is 16 residues long. Losses at the gene ends were 7 bases for V and 3 bases for J; bases not matched to a gene: 12.

The rearrangement uses TRBV2 and TRBJ1-4, with D possibly TRBD1 on 5 matching bases. Germline V gene sequence: CDR1 SNHLY, CDR2 FYNNEI. The CDR3 extends over 15 amino acids. The V and J ends lost 5 bases and 0 bases respectively, with 10 bases between them. CDR3 DNA: TGTGCCAGCAGTCTGGAGGGACCAACTAATGAAAAACTGTTTTTT. It encodes CASSLEGPTNEKLFF.

The chain recombines TRBV29-1 with TRBJ2-1, with 7 nucleotides matching TRBD2. The CDR3 length is 12 residues. Germline CDR1 is SQVTM and CDR2 is ANQGSEA. Unmatched junction bases numbered 5, after V lost 8 bases and J lost 4 bases. In DNA, the CDR3 is TGCAGCTTAAGAGCGGGGTACAATGAGCAGTTCTTC. It encodes CSLRAGYNEQFF.

This sequence joins TRBV10-3 and TRBJ1-4; the match to TRBD1 covers 12 bases. The V gene end was trimmed by 10 bases and the J gene end by 7 bases; junction bases not matched to a gene: 13. Germline V CDR1 and CDR2: ENHRY, SYGVKD. This CDR3 contains 16 residues. DNA for the CDR3: TGTGCCACCTACCCGGGACAGGGGGCTCCAGGTGAAAAACTGTTTTTT. Protein sequence: CATYPGQGAPGEKLFF.

The rearrangement links TRBV9 to TRBJ1-5, with 7 bases that match TRBD1. This CDR3 has 15 residues. Unmatched junction bases numbered 3, after V lost 3 bases and J lost 0 bases. The germline CDR1 and CDR2 sequences are SGDLS and YYNGEE. For the CDR3, the DNA is TGTGCCAGCAGCGCGACAGGGAGTAGCAATCAGCCCCAGCATTTT. Encoded protein: CASSATGSSNQPQHF.